This TCR beta chain is from a study of blood T cell repertoires in COVID-19. Repertoires were generated with immunoSEQ multiplex PCR, while TCRdb's copy carries only in-frame clones and drops some. This sample has under 500,000 clones; around 88% occur once, and the top ten carry roughly 4.3%. V was shortened by 3 bases and J by 5 bases, with 20 bases between the two germline ends. The CDR3 sequence is 16 residues long. Germline-derived CDR1 and CDR2 are SGHRS and YFSETQ. The source is a woman in her 30s with acute or convalescent COVID-19. The sample taken for sequencing was peripheral blood. V is TRBV5-1 and J is TRBJ2-5, with a weak D call TRBD2 (6 bases). CDR3 in DNA: TGCGCCAGCAGCTGGGCAGGGACGGGGGATAAGGAGACCCAGTACTTC. Protein product: CASSWAGTGDKETQYF.